A single sample is the source of the 15 T cell receptor beta chains below, sequenced in a study of blood T cells in healthy people across ages. PCR was performed a second time for about 6 to 11 cycles using a sample-barcoded 5' primer and a J-beta primer mix. TCRdb redid the calling of the 5' RACE reads with MiXCR, one entry per CDR3 protein. Of some 1,500,000 distinct CDR3 sequences in the sample, around 40% were seen once. Input material: blood. All receptors come from a woman between 18 and 29 years old in good health.

The V and J genes are TRBV14 and TRBJ2-3; TRBD2 agrees at 10 bases. J lost 2 bases, V lost 4 bases, and 6 bases had no gene match. CDR1 is SGHDN, CDR2 FVKESK, per germline. CDR3 size: 16 residues. The CDR3 coding sequence is TGTGCCAGCAGCCCGCTAGCGGGAGATTTCACAGATACGCAGTATTTT. It codes for CASSPLAGDFTDTQYF.

In this sample, this clonotype turned up many times. The chain links TRBV7-3 to TRBJ2-6; tentative D call: TRBD1 (6 bases). The CDR3 runs 17 residues. CDR1 SGHTA and CDR2 FQGTGA come from the germline V gene. Between the trimmed V and J ends, which lost 4 bases and 0 bases, there was a span of 13 bases. The CDR3 is CASSSKGHDSGANVLTF. The CDR3, as DNA: TGTGCCAGCAGCTCCAAGGGACACGACTCTGGGGCCAACGTCCTGACTTTC.

This clonotype was detected only a few times. The V and J genes are TRBV10-3 and TRBJ2-3; TRBD2 matches at 7 bases. The V and J ends lost 6 bases and 1 base, in that order; junction bases with no gene match: 7. Germline CDR1 reads ENHRY; CDR2 reads SYGVKD. The CDR3 loop spans 15 amino acids. CDR3 sequence reads: CAIRPERGGTDTQYF. The DNA for the CDR3 is TGTGCCATCAGACCCGAGCGGGGTGGCACAGATACGCAGTATTTT.

This chain uses TRBV15 with TRBJ2-7, with D hard to call. CDR1 and CDR2 (germline): LNHNV, YYDKDF (reference sequence). The CDR3 spans 14 residues. V lost 5 bases, J lost 3 bases, and 14 bases lay in between. In DNA, the CDR3 is TGTGCCACCAGCCAAAGGACCGGCGACTACGAGCAGTACTTC. It yields the protein CATSQRTGDYEQYF.

In regard to this clonotype: An end of the junction does not agree with germline; a read error may underlie this. This chain links TRBV29-1 with TRBJ2-1, with TRBD2 as a possible D gene (5 bases). CDR1 and CDR2 (germline): SQVTM, ANQGSEA. This CDR3 has 15 residues. The CDR3 sequence is CGVEVERLKSNEQFF. The CDR3, as DNA: TGCGGCGTTGAAGTAGAGCGACTAAAAAGCAATGAGCAGTTCTTC.

This chain connects TRBV29-1 to TRBJ2-7; D remains ambiguous. CDR3 length: 14 amino acids. V lost 3 bases and J lost 0, with 12 bases in between. Germline CDR1 is SQVTM and CDR2 is ANQGSEA. For the CDR3, the DNA is TGCAGCGTTGAGTTCGGGCGAAACTCCTACGAGCAGTACTTC. Amino acids: CSVEFGRNSYEQYF.

This chain links TRBV12-5 with TRBJ2-1, with 7 positions matching TRBD2. From germline, CDR1 is LGHNT and CDR2 FRNRAP. The V gene end was trimmed by 3 bases and the J gene end by 7 bases; junction bases not matched to a gene: 6. CDR3 length equals 14 residues. DNA for the CDR3: TGTGCTAGTGGTTTCGCGGGAGTGACGAATGAGCAGTTCTTC. Protein product: CASGFAGVTNEQFF.

V is TRBV28 and J is TRBJ1-1; the match to TRBD1 covers 7 bases. The CDR3 length is 15 residues. Germline V gene data show CDR1 as MDHEN and CDR2 as SYDVKM. J lost 4 bases, V lost 5 bases, and 10 bases had no gene match. CDR3 residues: CASSPGTAGSTEAFF. DNA of the CDR3: TGTGCCAGCAGTCCGGGGACAGCGGGGAGCACTGAAGCTTTCTTT.

The chain recombines TRBV6-2 or TRBV6-3 with TRBJ2-2; D is perhaps TRBD1 or TRBD2 (5 bases each). The CDR3 length is 17 residues. V was trimmed by 10 bases and J by 5 bases, leaving 26 bases between them. Germline V CDR1 and CDR2: MNHEY, SVGEGT. The CDR3 is CAIGGAWVPKGTGELFF. As DNA, the CDR3 is TGTGCCATTGGGGGAGCTTGGGTCCCCAAAGGTACCGGGGAGCTGTTTTTT.

The CDR3 loop is CASSADRQGIYGYTF. DNA of the CDR3: TGTGCCAGCAGCGCAGACCGACAGGGTATTTATGGCTACACCTTC. The chain carries TRBV7-9 and TRBJ1-2, with TRBD1 identical over 7 bases. CDR3 length: 15 amino acids. Trimming cost V 5 bases and J 5 bases; bases outside gene matches: 11. The germline gives CDR1 SEHNR, CDR2 FQNEAQ (reference sequence).

The rearrangement links TRBV7-2 to TRBJ1-6; D is perhaps TRBD1 (5 bases). The CDR3 contains 15 residues. V was shortened by 2 bases and J by 5 bases, with 10 bases between the two germline ends. CDR1 SGHTA and CDR2 FQGNSA come from the germline V gene. CDR3 protein: CASSLYRLDNSPLHF. CDR3 DNA sequence: TGTGCCAGCAGCTTATACAGGCTCGATAATTCACCCCTCCACTTT.

This clonotype occurred a few times. The CDR3 region is CASSQVSGTGVGYTF. In nucleotides, the CDR3 is TGTGCCAGCAGCCAAGTATCCGGGACAGGGGTTGGCTACACCTTC. This chain joins TRBV14 and TRBJ1-2, with 10 bases that match TRBD1. Germline CDR1 and CDR2: SGHDN and FVKESK. The CDR3 has 15 residues. The V and J ends lost 1 base and 7 bases, in that order; junction bases with no gene match: 6. Full variable domain (remainder filled in from reference TRBV14 and TRBJ1-2): EAGVTQFPSHSVIEKGQTVTLRCDPISGHDNLYWYRRVMGKEIKFLLHFVKESKQDESGMPNNRFLAERTGGTYSTLKVQPAELEDSGVYFCASSQVSGTGVGYTFGSGTRLTVV.

CDR3: CASSLRLATPKSYNEQFF. CDR3 nucleotide sequence: TGTGCCAGCAGTCTACGACTAGCAACCCCCAAATCCTACAATGAGCAGTTCTTC. The rearrangement links TRBV6-5 to TRBJ2-1, with 7 bases matching TRBD2. Trimming cost V 5 bases and J 1 base; bases outside gene matches: 14. CDR3 size: 18 residues. Germline V gives CDR1 MNHEY, CDR2 SVGAGI.

The rearrangement uses TRBV5-6 and TRBJ2-5, with 7 nucleotides matching TRBD1. The V gene end was trimmed by 4 bases and the J gene end by 5 bases; junction bases not matched to a gene: 5. The germline gives CDR1 SGHDT, CDR2 YYEEEE. The CDR3 contains 13 residues. CDR3 protein: CASSDTGDETQYF. The CDR3 DNA follows: TGTGCCAGCAGCGACACAGGGGACGAGACCCAGTACTTC. Full variable domain (remainder filled in from reference TRBV5-6 and TRBJ2-5): DAGVTQSPTHLIKTRGQQVTLRCSPKSGHDTVSWYQQALGQGPQFIFQYYEEEERQRGNFPDRFSGHQFPNYSSELNVNALLLGDSALYLCASSDTGDETQYFGPGTRLLVL.

The chain links TRBV4-1 to TRBJ2-7; TRBD2 agrees at 12 bases. V was clipped by 2 bases and J by 4 bases; unmatched bases: 15. CDR3 size: 19 residues. Germline lookup yields CDR1 MGHRA and CDR2 YSYEKL. CDR3 sequence reads: CASSQPAGLAGQAFYEQYF. The CDR3 bases are TGCGCCAGCAGCCAACCAGCCGGACTAGCGGGACAGGCGTTTTACGAGCAGTACTTC.